Shown below are 25 T cell receptor beta chains from a single sample sequenced in a study of shared clonotypes between healthy human individuals. The repertoire was sequenced with immunoSEQ multiplex PCR; TCRdb's copy has only in-frame clones and lacks some. The sample holds 2,100,000 or so clones, about 94% seen once. Input material: naive CD4+ T cells sorted from blood. Documented subset: CD45RA+ positively selected. Receptors originate from a man between 18 and 35 years old in good health.

V is TRBV30 and J is TRBJ2-1; D is possibly TRBD1 (6 bases). Germline lookup yields CDR1 GTSNPN and CDR2 SVGIG (reference sequence). The CDR3 has 12 amino acids. V was shortened by 4 bases and J by 13 bases, with 17 bases between the two germline ends. In DNA, the CDR3 is TGTGCCTGGACCGGTGGGGGCAGGGGTCAGTTCTTC. It codes for CAWTGGGRGQFF.

J is TRBJ2-5 and V is TRBV5-4; 11 bases match TRBD2. Germline-derived CDR1 and CDR2 are SGHNT and YYREEE (reference sequence). V trimming: 4 bases; J trimming: 7 bases; junction bases outside the gene matches: 12. The CDR3 extends over 16 amino acids. CDR3 residues: CASSAGTSGVEGTQYF. The CDR3 nucleotides read TGTGCCAGCAGCGCCGGGACTAGCGGTGTAGAGGGGACCCAGTACTTC.

About this clone: Within the sample, other DNA sequences also encode this same CDR3. The chain employs TRBV6-1 and TRBJ1-6, with no clear D. Trimming removed 3 bases at V and 2 bases at J, with 8 bases between. CDR3 length: 15 amino acids. Germline lookup yields CDR1 MNHNS and CDR2 SASEGT. The chain's CDR3 is CASSEGGPYNSPLHF. Written as DNA, the CDR3 is TGTGCCAGCAGTGAGGGAGGCCCCTATAATTCACCCCTCCACTTT.

In DNA, the CDR3 is TGTGCCAGCAGTGTAGTGCTTGCCCGAAACACCGGGGAGCTGTTTTTT. Translation gives CASSVVLARNTGELFF. This chain links TRBV6-1 with TRBJ2-2; no reliable D call. Trimming stripped 4 bases from V and 2 bases from J, with 14 bases between. The CDR3 consists of 16 residues. Per the germline V gene, CDR1 is MNHNS and CDR2 is SASEGT.

The V call is TRBV7-9, the J call TRBJ2-7; the D gene could be TRBD1 or TRBD2 (5 bases each). This CDR3 is built from 14 residues. The germline V gene has CDR1 SEHNR and CDR2 FQNEAQ (reference sequence). V was pared by 2 bases and J by 3 bases, with 11 bases between. CDR3 in DNA: TGTGCCAGCAGCTTATCCCGGGACGGCTACGAGCAGTACTTC. This encodes CASSLSRDGYEQYF.

The chain has TRBV30 and TRBJ2-5; no firm D call. Germline CDR1 reads GTSNPN; CDR2 reads SVGIG (reference sequence). V lost 0 bases and J 5 bases, leaving 7 bases between the germline ends. This CDR3 region has 12 residues. This chain's CDR3 is CAWSVEPETQYF. CDR3 coding DNA: TGTGCCTGGAGTGTTGAACCGGAGACCCAGTACTTC.

The V gene is TRBV5-1, the J gene TRBJ2-1, with 7 bases fitting TRBD2. With V trimmed by 5 bases and J by 7 bases, 12 bases remained unmatched. This CDR3 spans 15 amino acids. Germline V gene sequence: CDR1 SGHRS, CDR2 YFSETQ. CDR3 coding DNA: TGCGCCAGCAGTCCAGCGGGAAGGGTCTGGAATGAGCAGTTCTTC. This sequence encodes CASSPAGRVWNEQFF.

The rearrangement uses TRBV5-1 and TRBJ1-4; tentative D call: TRBD1 (6 bases). CDR1 and CDR2 (germline): SGHRS, YFSETQ. The ends were cut back, 1 base at V and 8 bases at J, with 12 bases in the middle. The CDR3 sequence is 14 residues long. The chain's CDR3 is CASSLTGSGEKLFF. CDR3 in DNA: TGCGCCAGCAGCTTGACAGGGTCGGGGGAAAAACTGTTTTTT.

The chain uses TRBV18 and TRBJ1-1, with D perhaps TRBD1 (5 bases). CDR1 is KGHSH, CDR2 LQKENI, per germline. This CDR3 is 16 amino acids long. Trimming removed 3 bases at V and 4 bases at J, with 18 bases between. CDR3 residues: CASSPLRAPTTTEAFF. The CDR3 region has the DNA TGTGCCAGCTCACCTCTCAGGGCACCCACGACCACTGAAGCTTTCTTT.

The J gene is TRBJ2-3, the V gene TRBV5-4, with D unresolved. Germline V gene lookup returns CDR1 SGHNT and CDR2 YYREEE (reference sequence). This CDR3 comprises 14 residues. V gave up 2 bases and J gave up 5 bases, with 12 bases separating them. The CDR3 spells CASSFKSVGDTQYF. CDR3 DNA: TGTGCCAGCAGCTTCAAGTCAGTGGGAGATACGCAGTATTTT.

The J gene is TRBJ1-1, the V gene TRBV7-8, with D perhaps TRBD1 (5 bases). V lost 10 bases to trimming and J lost 1 base, with 22 bases between them. CDR1 is SGHVS and CDR2 is FQNEAQ in the germline V gene. The CDR3 totals 16 residues. CDR3 in DNA: TGTGCCATCCTCAAACCCCGAGGGGCCAAGAACACTGAAGCTTTCTTT. This translates into CAILKPRGAKNTEAFF.

The rearrangement uses TRBV5-1 and TRBJ1-4, with 9 bases matching TRBD1. The J segment lost 7 bases and the V segment lost 3 bases, leaving 4 bases of the junction unmatched. Germline V gene lookup returns CDR1 SGHRS and CDR2 YFSETQ. The CDR3 totals 14 residues. CDR3 nucleotide sequence: TGCGCCAGCAGCTGGGGGGACAGGGCTGAAAAACTGTTTTTT. It encodes CASSWGDRAEKLFF. The whole variable domain, remainder taken from reference TRBV5-1 and TRBJ1-4, is KAGVTQTPRYLIKTRGQQVTLSCSPISGHRSVSWYQQTPGQGLQFLFEYFSETQRNKGNFPGRFSGRQFSNSRSEMNVSTLELGDSALYLCASSWGDRAEKLFFGSGTQLSVL.

The chain couples TRBV5-1 to TRBJ2-7; 9 nucleotides line up with TRBD1. This CDR3 is 14 amino acids long. Germline CDR1 SGHRS, CDR2 YFSETQ. The J segment lost 4 bases and the V segment lost 4 bases, leaving 6 bases of the junction unmatched. CDR3 loop: CASSLDRGEYEQYF. CDR3 coding DNA: TGCGCCAGCAGCCTAGACAGGGGGGAGTACGAGCAGTACTTC.

This chain uses TRBV4-1 with TRBJ2-6; TRBD1 matches at 7 bases. The J segment lost 0 bases and the V segment lost 0 bases, leaving 8 bases of the junction unmatched. The CDR3 runs 19 residues. Germline lookup yields CDR1 MGHRA and CDR2 YSYEKL. The CDR3: CASSQDPDRDSSGANVLTF. CDR3 in DNA: TGCGCCAGCAGCCAAGATCCCGACAGGGACAGCTCTGGGGCCAACGTCCTGACTTTC.

The chain joins TRBV10-2 to TRBJ1-5; D may be TRBD1 (6 bases). Trimming took off 1 base at V and 1 base at J, with 17 bases between the two ends. Per the germline V gene, CDR1 is WSHSY and CDR2 is SAAADI. The CDR3 sequence is 18 residues long. The CDR3 sequence is CASSEFFGGWGSNQPQHF. Here the CDR3 DNA reads TGCGCCAGCAGTGAGTTTTTCGGGGGCTGGGGAAGCAATCAGCCCCAGCATTTT.

This sequence joins TRBV5-1 and TRBJ1-2; unclear D gene. The CDR3 consists of 13 residues. CDR1 SGHRS and CDR2 YFSETQ come from the germline V gene. Trimming took 9 bases from V and 3 from J, leaving 15 bases between them. The CDR3: CANQLSRDYGYTF. CDR3 DNA sequence: TGCGCCAACCAGTTATCCCGGGACTATGGCTACACCTTC.

Only one count was recorded for this clone. The chain recombines TRBV29-1 with TRBJ2-5, with TRBD2 identical over 10 bases. The CDR3 is made up of 11 amino acids. V gave up 6 bases and J gave up 5 bases; unmatched junction bases: 0. Germline CDR1 SQVTM, CDR2 ANQGSEA. The CDR3 DNA reads as TGCAGCGTGACTAGCGGGGAGACCCAGTACTTC. This translates into CSVTSGETQYF. The whole variable domain, filled in from reference TRBV29-1 and TRBJ2-5, reads SAVISQKPSRDICQRGTSLTIQCQVDSQVTMMFWYRQQPGQSLTLIATANQGSEATYESGFVIDKFPISRPNLTFSTLTVSNMSPEDSSIYLCSVTSGETQYFGPGTRLLVL.

CDR3 sequence: CASSSDRVIEAFF. The DNA for the CDR3 is TGTGCCAGCAGCTCGGACAGGGTAATTGAAGCTTTCTTT. The chain employs TRBV28 and TRBJ1-1; 8 bases align to TRBD1. Germline V CDR1 and CDR2: MDHEN, SYDVKM. The CDR3 totals 13 residues. The junction had 7 bases not matched to a gene; V was cut back by 6 bases and J by 7 bases.

The chain couples TRBV2 to TRBJ1-6, with 7 nucleotides matching TRBD1. The J segment lost 7 bases and the V segment lost 6 bases, leaving 12 bases of the junction unmatched. The CDR3 totals 16 residues. Germline V gene lookup returns CDR1 SNHLY and CDR2 FYNNEI. CDR3 in amino acids: CASSEDGNRGNSPLHF. The CDR3 nucleotides read TGTGCCAGCAGCGAGGATGGGAACAGGGGAAATTCACCCCTCCACTTT. The full variable domain, rest sourced from reference TRBV2 and TRBJ1-6, is EPEVTQTPSHQVTQMGQEVILRCVPISNHLYFYWYRQILGQKVEFLVSFYNNEISEKSEIFDDQFSVERPDGSNFTLKIRSTKLEDSAMYFCASSEDGNRGNSPLHFGNGTRLTVT.

This chain links TRBV5-4 with TRBJ2-5; D is unresolved. The germline gives CDR1 SGHNT, CDR2 YYREEE (reference sequence). Trimming removed 0 bases at V and 5 bases at J, with 14 bases between. The CDR3 is 15 amino acids. CDR3 sequence (DNA): TGTGCCAGCAGCTTGGCTGCGAGTGGTCTCGAGACCCAGTACTTC. It is translated as CASSLAASGLETQYF. Combining the CDR3 with reference TRBV5-4 and TRBJ2-5 gives the whole variable domain ETGVTQSPTHLIKTRGQQVTLRCSSQSGHNTVSWYQQALGQGPQFIFQYYREEENGRGNFPPRFSGLQFPNYSSELNVNALELDDSALYLCASSLAASGLETQYFGPGTRLLVL.

In DNA form, the CDR3 reads TGTGCCAGCAGCCCAAAAGGAGGACTCATTGCCGGGGAGCTGTTTTTT. The encoded protein is CASSPKGGLIAGELFF. The chain links TRBV7-2 to TRBJ2-2; tentative D call: TRBD2 (5 bases). Germline V gene data show CDR1 as SGHTA and CDR2 as FQGNSA. This CDR3 region has 16 residues. V was pared by 5 bases and J by 6 bases, with 19 bases between. The whole variable domain, filled in from reference TRBV7-2 and TRBJ2-2, reads GAGVSQSPSNKVTEKGKDVELRCDPISGHTALYWYRQSLGQGLEFLIYFQGNSAPDKSGLPSDRFSAERTGGSVSTLTIQRTQQEDSAVYLCASSPKGGLIAGELFFGEGSRLTVL.

This rearrangement joins TRBV4-1 to TRBJ1-6; D possibly corresponds to TRBD1 (6 bases). The length of the CDR3 is 14 residues. V was pared by 5 bases and J by 6 bases, with 11 bases between. Germline V gives CDR1 MGHRA, CDR2 YSYEKL. The CDR3 sequence: CASSYSDSNSPLHF. The CDR3 nucleotides read TGCGCCAGCAGCTATTCGGACAGTAATTCACCCCTCCACTTT.

On this clone: Other DNA sequences from this sample encode an identical CDR3 as well. CDR3 in amino acids: CASSSAGDPQETQYF. CDR3 bases: TGTGCCAGCAGCTCGGCAGGGGATCCCCAAGAGACCCAGTACTTC. V and J are TRBV11-3 and TRBJ2-5, with TRBD1 as a possible D gene (6 bases). The CDR3 loop spans 15 amino acids. Germline CDR1 is SGHNT and CDR2 is YENEEA. Trimming removed 4 bases at V and 1 base at J, with 13 bases between.

The J gene is TRBJ2-5, the V gene TRBV7-9; D remains unclear. This CDR3 has 15 amino acids. Per germline, CDR1 SEHNR and CDR2 FQNEAQ (reference sequence). Deletions cut 1 base from V and 2 bases from J, with 11 bases between. CDR3 sequence: CASSLVGSVQETQYF. Here the CDR3 DNA reads TGTGCCAGCAGCTTAGTGGGGTCTGTGCAAGAGACCCAGTACTTC.

The V call is TRBV6-5, the J call TRBJ2-1; D might be TRBD1 (5 bases). This CDR3 contains 12 residues. Trimming pared 8 bases from V and 3 bases from J, leaving 8 bases between. From germline, CDR1 is MNHEY and CDR2 SVGAGI. CDR3 residues: CASGADYNEQFF. The CDR3 nucleotides read TGTGCCAGCGGGGCGGACTACAATGAGCAGTTCTTC.